This TCR beta chain was sequenced for a study of beta chain features in type 1 diabetes. Background on the study: Sorted cells, some 98,000,000 in number, were examined across all samples.

cDNA synthesis used the whole RNA isolate, giving expressed TCRB sequences. Measured with immunoSEQ multiplex PCR; TCRdb has only the in-frame clones, and not every one. The sample carries about 130,000 clones, 9.2% recorded once. Broader study findings: Reduced insertions and increased deletions marked VDJ junctions in type 1 diabetes patients.

The CDR3 runs to 15 residues. V lost 3 bases to trimming and J lost 5 bases; unmatched junction nucleotides: 4. Germline CDR1 reads MGHDK; CDR2 reads SYGVNS. Comments on this clone: Its antigen remains unknown.

This clonotype originated in a man aged 18 to 30 in good health. The chain has TRBV25-1 and TRBJ2-5, with TRBD2 matching 12 bases. The sequencing input was central memory CD4+ T cells from blood. CDR3 region: CASSEASGGVETQYF. CDR3 sequence (DNA): TGTGCCAGCAGTGAGGCTAGCGGGGGGGTGGAGACCCAGTACTTC.